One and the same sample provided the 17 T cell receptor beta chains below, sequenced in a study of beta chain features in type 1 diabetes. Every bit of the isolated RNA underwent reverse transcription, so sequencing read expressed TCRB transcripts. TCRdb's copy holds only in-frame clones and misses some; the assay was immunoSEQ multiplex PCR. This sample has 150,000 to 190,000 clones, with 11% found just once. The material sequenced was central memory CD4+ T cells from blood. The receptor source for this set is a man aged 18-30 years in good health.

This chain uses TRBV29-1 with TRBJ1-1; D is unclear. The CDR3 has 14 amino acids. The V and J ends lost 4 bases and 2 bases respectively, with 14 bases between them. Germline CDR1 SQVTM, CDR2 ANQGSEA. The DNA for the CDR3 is TGCAGCGTTGGCAAAAACGGGGTCAACACTGAAGCTTTCTTT. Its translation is CSVGKNGVNTEAFF.

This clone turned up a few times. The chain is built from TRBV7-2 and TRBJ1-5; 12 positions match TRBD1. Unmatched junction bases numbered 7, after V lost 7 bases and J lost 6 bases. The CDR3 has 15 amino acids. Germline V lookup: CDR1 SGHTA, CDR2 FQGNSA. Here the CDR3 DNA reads TGTGCCAGCAATCAGGGACAGGGGGCTGGTCAGCCCCAGCATTTT. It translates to CASNQGQGAGQPQHF.

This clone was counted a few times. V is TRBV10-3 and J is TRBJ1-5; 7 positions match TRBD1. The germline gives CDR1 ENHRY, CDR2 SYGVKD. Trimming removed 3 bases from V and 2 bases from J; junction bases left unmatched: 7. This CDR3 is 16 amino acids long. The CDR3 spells CAISERQGDGNQPQHF. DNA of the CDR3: TGTGCCATCAGTGAACGACAGGGTGACGGCAATCAGCCCCAGCATTTT.

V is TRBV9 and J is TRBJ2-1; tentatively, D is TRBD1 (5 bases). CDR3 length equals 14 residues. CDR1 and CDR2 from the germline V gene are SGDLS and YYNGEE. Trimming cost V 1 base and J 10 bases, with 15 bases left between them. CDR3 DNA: TGTGCCAGCAGCGTATCACCCAGGGCATTAGAGCAGTTCTTC. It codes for CASSVSPRALEQFF.

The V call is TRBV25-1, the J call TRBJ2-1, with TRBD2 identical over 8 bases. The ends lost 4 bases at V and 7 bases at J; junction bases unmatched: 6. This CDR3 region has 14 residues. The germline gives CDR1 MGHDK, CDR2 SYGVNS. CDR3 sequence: CASSVLSGGNEQFF. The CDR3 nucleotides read TGTGCCAGCAGTGTCTTGTCGGGAGGGAATGAGCAGTTCTTC.

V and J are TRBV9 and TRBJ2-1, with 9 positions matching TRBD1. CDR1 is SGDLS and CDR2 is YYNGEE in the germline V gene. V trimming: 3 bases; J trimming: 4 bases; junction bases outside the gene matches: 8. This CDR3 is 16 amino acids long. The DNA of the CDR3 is TGTGCCAGCAGCGAGTTACTCGACAGGGGGTACAATGAGCAGTTCTTC. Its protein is CASSELLDRGYNEQFF.

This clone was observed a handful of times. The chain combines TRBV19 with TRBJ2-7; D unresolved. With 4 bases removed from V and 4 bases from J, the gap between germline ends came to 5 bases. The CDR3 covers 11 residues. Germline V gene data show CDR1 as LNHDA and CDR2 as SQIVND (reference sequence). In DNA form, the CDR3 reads TGTGCCAGTAGTACCCAGTACGAGCAGTACTTC. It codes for CASSTQYEQYF.

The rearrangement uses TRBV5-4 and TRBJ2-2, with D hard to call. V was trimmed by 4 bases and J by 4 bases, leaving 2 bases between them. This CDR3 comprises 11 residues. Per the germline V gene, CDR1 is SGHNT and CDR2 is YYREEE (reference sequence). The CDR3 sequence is CASSSTGELFF. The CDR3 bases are TGTGCCAGCAGCAGCACCGGGGAGCTGTTTTTT.

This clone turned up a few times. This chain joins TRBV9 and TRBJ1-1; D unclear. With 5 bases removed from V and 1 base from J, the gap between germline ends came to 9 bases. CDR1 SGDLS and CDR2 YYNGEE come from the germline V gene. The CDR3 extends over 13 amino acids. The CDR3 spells CASSEDWNTEAFF. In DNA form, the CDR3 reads TGTGCCAGCAGTGAGGACTGGAACACTGAAGCTTTCTTT.

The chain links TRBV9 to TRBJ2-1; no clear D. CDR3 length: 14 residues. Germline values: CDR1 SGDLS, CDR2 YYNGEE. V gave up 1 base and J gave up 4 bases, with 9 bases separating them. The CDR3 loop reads CASSVLAGYNEQFF. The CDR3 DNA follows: TGTGCCAGCAGCGTATTGGCAGGTTACAATGAGCAGTTCTTC. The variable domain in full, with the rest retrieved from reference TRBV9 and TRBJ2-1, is DSGVTQTPKHLITATGQRVTLRCSPRSGDLSVYWYQQSLDQGLQFLIQYYNGEERAKGNILERFSAQQFPDLHSELNLSSLELGDSALYFCASSVLAGYNEQFFGPGTRLTVL.

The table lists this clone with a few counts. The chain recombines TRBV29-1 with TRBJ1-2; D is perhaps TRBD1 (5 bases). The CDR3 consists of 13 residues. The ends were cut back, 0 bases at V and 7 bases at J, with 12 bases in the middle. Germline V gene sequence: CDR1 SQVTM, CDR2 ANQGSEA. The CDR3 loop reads CSVEDGAFVGYTF. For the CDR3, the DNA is TGCAGCGTTGAAGATGGGGCGTTTGTTGGCTACACCTTC.

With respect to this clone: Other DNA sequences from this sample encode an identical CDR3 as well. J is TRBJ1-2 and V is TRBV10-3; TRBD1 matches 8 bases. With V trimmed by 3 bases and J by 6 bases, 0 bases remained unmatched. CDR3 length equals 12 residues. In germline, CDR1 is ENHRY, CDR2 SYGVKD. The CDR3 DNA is TGTGCCATCAGTGAACAGGGGGATGGCTACACCTTC. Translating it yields CAISEQGDGYTF.

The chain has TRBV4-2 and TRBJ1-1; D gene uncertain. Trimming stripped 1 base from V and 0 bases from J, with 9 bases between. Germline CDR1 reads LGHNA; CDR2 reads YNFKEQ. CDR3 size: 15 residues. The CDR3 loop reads CASSQVGAMNTEAFF. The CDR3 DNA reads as TGTGCCAGCAGCCAAGTGGGAGCCATGAACACTGAAGCTTTCTTT.

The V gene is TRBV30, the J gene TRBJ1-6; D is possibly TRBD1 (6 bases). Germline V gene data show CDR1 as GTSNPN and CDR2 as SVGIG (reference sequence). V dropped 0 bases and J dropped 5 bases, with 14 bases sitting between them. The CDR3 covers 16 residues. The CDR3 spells CAWSVGGHLNNSPLHF. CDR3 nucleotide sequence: TGTGCCTGGAGTGTAGGGGGGCATCTTAATAATTCACCCCTCCACTTT.

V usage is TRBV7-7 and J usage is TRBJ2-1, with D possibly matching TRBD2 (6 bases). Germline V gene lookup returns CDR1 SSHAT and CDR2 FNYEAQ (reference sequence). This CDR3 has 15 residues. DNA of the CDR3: TGTGCAAGCGGGCCAGAAAAGGTTTCCTACAATGAGCAGTTCTTC. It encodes CASGPEKVSYNEQFF.

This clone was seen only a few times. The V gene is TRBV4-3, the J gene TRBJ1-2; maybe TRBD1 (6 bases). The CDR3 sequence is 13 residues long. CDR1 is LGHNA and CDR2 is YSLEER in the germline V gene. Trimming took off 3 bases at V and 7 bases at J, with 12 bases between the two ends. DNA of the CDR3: TGCGCCAGCAGCCACAGGGGACTGGGTGGCTACACCTTC. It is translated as CASSHRGLGGYTF.

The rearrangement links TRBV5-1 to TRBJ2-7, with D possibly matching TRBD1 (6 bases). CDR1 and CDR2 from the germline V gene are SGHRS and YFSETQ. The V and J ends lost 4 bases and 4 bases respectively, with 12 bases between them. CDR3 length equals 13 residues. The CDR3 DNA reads TGCGCCAGCAGCGTACAGGGTGGGTACGAGCAGTACTTC. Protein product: CASSVQGGYEQYF. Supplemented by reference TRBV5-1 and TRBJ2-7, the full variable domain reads KAGVTQTPRYLIKTRGQQVTLSCSPISGHRSVSWYQQTPGQGLQFLFEYFSETQRNKGNFPGRFSGRQFSNSRSEMNVSTLELGDSALYLCASSVQGGYEQYFGPGTRLTVT.